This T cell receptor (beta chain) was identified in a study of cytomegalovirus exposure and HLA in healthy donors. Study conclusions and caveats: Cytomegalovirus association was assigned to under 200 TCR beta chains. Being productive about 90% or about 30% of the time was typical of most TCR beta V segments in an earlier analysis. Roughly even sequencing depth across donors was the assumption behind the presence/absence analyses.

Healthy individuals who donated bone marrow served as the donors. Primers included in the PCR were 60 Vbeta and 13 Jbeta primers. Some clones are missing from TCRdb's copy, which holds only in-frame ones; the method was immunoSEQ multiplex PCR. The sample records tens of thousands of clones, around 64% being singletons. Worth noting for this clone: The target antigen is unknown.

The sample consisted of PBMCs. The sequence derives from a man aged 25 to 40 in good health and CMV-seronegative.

The CDR3 loop is CASSSRTSGGQEQFF. CDR3 nucleotides: TGTGCCAGCAGCTCCCGGACTAGCGGGGGTCAGGAGCAGTTCTTC. The genes are TRBV5-4 and TRBJ2-1, with 13 nucleotides matching TRBD2. The CDR3 totals 15 residues. Germline V lookup: CDR1 SGHNT, CDR2 YYREEE (reference sequence). The ends lost 3 bases at V and 10 bases at J; junction bases unmatched: 7.